Listed here are 23 T cell receptor beta chains from one sample, sequenced in a study of shared clonotypes between healthy human individuals. Here immunoSEQ multiplex PCR was the method, and the copy in TCRdb shows in-frame clones only, minus some. The table has around 720,000 clones, roughly 72% seen once. Material for sequencing was memory CD4+ T cells sorted from blood. Subset given: CD45RA-negative fraction. Receptor source: a woman aged 25 to 39 in good health.

The chain carries TRBV2 and TRBJ2-1, with 9 bases aligning to TRBD2. V shed 8 bases, J shed 6 bases, and the junction held 11 bases outside the gene matches. This CDR3 spans 15 amino acids. CDR1 SNHLY and CDR2 FYNNEI come from the germline V gene. The CDR3 coding sequence is TGTGCCAGCGGGGTTGCGGGAGGGCCGTTCAATGAGCAGTTCTTC. This codes for CASGVAGGPFNEQFF.

This clone was recorded at least ten times. The chain couples TRBV4-1 to TRBJ2-1; 9 bases line up with TRBD2. The CDR3 loop spans 18 amino acids. Germline CDR1 MGHRA, CDR2 YSYEKL. With V trimmed by 1 base and J by 8 bases, 15 bases remained unmatched. CDR3 protein: CASSQALIGAGGLHEQFF. CDR3 in DNA: TGCGCCAGCAGCCAAGCCTTAATCGGGGCGGGAGGGTTACATGAGCAGTTCTTC.

V usage is TRBV27 and J usage is TRBJ2-5; 9 positions match TRBD1. The CDR3 runs 14 residues. V was pared by 7 bases and J by 4 bases, with 7 bases of the junction left unmatched. Per germline, CDR1 MNHEY and CDR2 SMNVEV (reference sequence). In nucleotides, the CDR3 is TGTGCCAGCAACACCGGGACAGGGAGAGAGACCCAGTACTTC. It specifies CASNTGTGRETQYF.

The rearrangement links TRBV6-1 to TRBJ2-2; D might be TRBD1 or TRBD2, each matching 5 bases. Per germline, CDR1 MNHNS and CDR2 SASEGT. V lost 6 bases, J lost 6 bases, and 17 bases lay in between. The CDR3 contains 15 residues. The CDR3 region has the DNA TGTGCCAGCAGACTCTCCGGGTCGGGACCCGGGGAGCTGTTTTTT. Translated: CASRLSGSGPGELFF.

The rearrangement joins TRBV6-4 to TRBJ2-7; D tentatively reads TRBD1 or TRBD2 (6 bases each). The CDR3 length is 16 residues. V was shortened by 2 bases and J by 5 bases, with 19 bases between the two germline ends. Germline values: CDR1 MRHNA, CDR2 SNTAGT. The CDR3 spells CASSDSSGTRGDEQYF. CDR3 bases: TGTGCCAGCAGTGACAGCAGCGGAACAAGGGGGGACGAGCAGTACTTC.

The rearrangement joins TRBV6-5 to TRBJ2-3, with D possibly TRBD2 on 6 matching bases. The length of the CDR3 is 12 residues. Trimming left V 5 bases short and J 5 bases short, with 8 bases between. In germline, CDR1 is MNHEY, CDR2 SVGAGI. The CDR3 DNA reads TGTGCCAGCAGTCCTAGCGAAGATACGCAGTATTTT. Its protein product is CASSPSEDTQYF.

The chain uses TRBV27 and TRBJ1-1; 9 nucleotides agree with TRBD1. Germline CDR1 is MNHEY and CDR2 is SMNVEV (reference sequence). After removal of 5 bases from V and 0 bases from J, the junction contained 13 bases not matched to a gene. CDR3 length equals 18 residues. This chain's CDR3 is CASSPRGTGPMMNTEAFF. CDR3 nucleotides: TGTGCCAGCAGTCCAAGGGGGACAGGGCCTATGATGAACACTGAAGCTTTCTTT.

V usage is TRBV7-2 and J usage is TRBJ2-7; TRBD1 matches 12 bases. The CDR3 contains 18 residues. Germline trimming cut 0 bases from V and 3 bases from J; bases unmatched to any gene: 9. Germline CDR1 SGHTA, CDR2 FQGNSA. The DNA for the CDR3 is TGTGCCAGCAGCTTAGCTAGATCTGGGACAGGGGGCTACTACGAGCAGTACTTC. Amino acids: CASSLARSGTGGYYEQYF.

This sequence joins TRBV13 and TRBJ1-2, with D possibly being TRBD1 (6 bases). Deletions cut 5 bases from V and 2 bases from J, with 9 bases between. This CDR3 is built from 13 residues. Germline-derived CDR1 and CDR2 are PRHDT and FYEKMQ (reference sequence). In nucleotides, the CDR3 is TGTGCCAGCAGCCGCGACAGGAACTATGGCTACACCTTC. Encoded protein: CASSRDRNYGYTF. The entire variable domain, with the rest obtained from reference TRBV13 and TRBJ1-2, is as follows: AAGVIQSPRHLIKEKRETATLKCYPIPRHDTVYWYQQGPGQDPQFLISFYEKMQSDKGSIPDRFSAQQFSDYHSELNMSSLELGDSALYFCASSRDRNYGYTFGSGTRLTVV.

The genes are TRBV18 and TRBJ1-4; 8 positions agree with TRBD1. The CDR3 has 12 amino acids. Looked up from germline, CDR1 is KGHSH and CDR2 is LQKENI. Unmatched junction bases numbered 3, after V lost 8 bases and J lost 7 bases. DNA of the CDR3: TGTGCCAGCCGACAGGGGCCTGAAAAACTGTTTTTT. Translating gives CASRQGPEKLFF.

The chain joins TRBV6-4 to TRBJ1-5; D is unclear. Germline-derived CDR1 and CDR2 are MRHNA and SNTAGT. CDR3 length: 15 residues. V was shortened by 2 bases and J by 3 bases, with 11 bases between the two germline ends. CDR3 sequence reads: CASSDGKQINQPQHF. Written as DNA, the CDR3 is TGTGCCAGCAGTGACGGTAAGCAGATCAATCAGCCCCAGCATTTT.

The chain has TRBV6-5 and TRBJ2-3, with unresolved D. The CDR3 runs to 14 residues. Germline V gene data show CDR1 as MNHEY and CDR2 as SVGAGI. Trimming removed 0 bases at V and 3 bases at J, with 7 bases between. This CDR3 reads CASSYSTGTDTQYF. The DNA for the CDR3 is TGTGCCAGCAGTTACTCGACCGGGACAGATACGCAGTATTTT.

The chain combines TRBV5-1 with TRBJ2-1, with a possible D match to TRBD1 (6 bases). The CDR3 extends over 15 amino acids. V was trimmed by 0 bases and J by 6 bases, leaving 13 bases between them. Per germline, CDR1 SGHRS and CDR2 YFSETQ. The CDR3 loop reads CASSLAPEGGNEQFF. As DNA, the CDR3 is TGCGCCAGCAGCTTGGCCCCTGAAGGGGGCAATGAGCAGTTCTTC.

The V call is TRBV6-1, the J call TRBJ1-5; TRBD1 might be the D (5 bases). There are 15 residues in the CDR3. CDR1 is MNHNS and CDR2 is SASEGT in the germline V gene. Trimming took 7 bases from V and 1 from J, leaving 14 bases between them. For the CDR3, the DNA is TGTGCCAGCACGACGCCGCGGGGGAGCAATCAGCCCCAGCATTTT. Its translation: CASTTPRGSNQPQHF.

V gene TRBV29-1 combines with J gene TRBJ1-2, with D unresolved. The CDR3 consists of 14 residues. Germline-derived CDR1 and CDR2 are SQVTM and ANQGSEA. V was cut by 0 bases and J by 5 bases, with 13 bases left in between. The CDR3 nucleotides are TGCAGCGTTGAAGAGGGGAGGGCGGGATATGGCTACACCTTC. Its protein product is CSVEEGRAGYGYTF. Supplemented by reference TRBV29-1 and TRBJ1-2, the full variable domain reads SAVISQKPSRDICQRGTSLTIQCQVDSQVTMMFWYRQQPGQSLTLIATANQGSEATYESGFVIDKFPISRPNLTFSTLTVSNMSPEDSSIYLCSVEEGRAGYGYTFGSGTRLTVV.

J is TRBJ1-2 and V is TRBV10-3; no reliable D call. V lost 5 bases and J 6 bases, leaving 13 bases between the germline ends. The CDR3 has 13 amino acids. The germline V gene encodes CDR1 ENHRY and CDR2 SYGVKD. Here the CDR3 reads CAISFGPSDGYTF. Here the CDR3 DNA reads TGTGCCATCAGTTTCGGCCCTTCGGATGGCTACACCTTC.

The gene calls are TRBV29-1 and TRBJ2-1; 9 bases match TRBD2. The V segment lost 6 bases and the J segment 6 bases; nucleotides outside the gene matches: 9. The germline V gene has CDR1 SQVTM and CDR2 ANQGSEA. There are 14 residues in the CDR3. In nucleotides, the CDR3 is TGCAGCGTCCAACGGGGGACTAGCTCCAATGAGCAGTTCTTC. Translating it yields CSVQRGTSSNEQFF.

V is TRBV28 and J is TRBJ2-2, with D possibly being TRBD1 or TRBD2 (6 bases each). Germline V gene data show CDR1 as MDHEN and CDR2 as SYDVKM. Trimming cost V 5 bases and J 5 bases, with 15 bases left between them. This CDR3 region has 15 residues. The CDR3 here is CASSAPGGGTGELFF. In DNA, the CDR3 is TGTGCCAGCAGTGCCCCCGGGGGCGGGACCGGGGAGCTGTTTTTT.

This chain links TRBV5-1 with TRBJ1-3; tentative D call: TRBD1 (6 bases). The CDR3 contains 14 residues. The germline V and J ends were trimmed by 5 bases and 4 bases, with 13 bases remaining between them. Germline CDR1 SGHRS, CDR2 YFSETQ. Written as DNA, the CDR3 is TGCGCCAGCAGTGTTGGGACACTAGGAAACACCATATATTTT. Protein product: CASSVGTLGNTIYF.

The CDR3 region has the DNA TGTGCCAGCAGTGAAGCGGCAGCATCAGATAGCAATCAGCCCCAGCATTTT. This translates into CASSEAAASDSNQPQHF. The chain couples TRBV2 to TRBJ1-5, with D unclear. This CDR3 has 17 residues. Between the trimmed V and J ends, which lost 0 bases and 0 bases, there was a span of 12 bases. Germline lookup yields CDR1 SNHLY and CDR2 FYNNEI. The variable domain in full, completed from reference TRBV2 and TRBJ1-5, reads EPEVTQTPSHQVTQMGQEVILRCVPISNHLYFYWYRQILGQKVEFLVSFYNNEISEKSEIFDDQFSVERPDGSNFTLKIRSTKLEDSAMYFCASSEAAASDSNQPQHFGDGTRLSIL.

For this clone: Given a far larger clone just one base away, this is likely a sequencing read error. V usage is TRBV30 and J usage is TRBJ1-1; 7 nucleotides match TRBD1. The germline gives CDR1 GTSNPN, CDR2 SVGIG (reference sequence). CDR3 length: 13 residues. V was clipped by 5 bases and J by 1 base; unmatched bases: 4. DNA for the CDR3: TGTGCCTGGGGTGGGACAGCGAACACTGAAGCTTTCTTT. Protein sequence: CAWGGTANTEAFF.

This clone has just one count. The gene calls are TRBV7-9 and TRBJ2-7, with D possibly TRBD1 on 6 matching bases. This CDR3 comprises 14 residues. Deletions cut 6 bases from V and 0 bases from J, with 12 bases between. Per the germline V gene, CDR1 is SEHNR and CDR2 is FQNEAQ (reference sequence). The CDR3 sequence: CASSLQGSSYEQYF. The CDR3 DNA reads as TGTGCCAGCAGTCTACAGGGAAGCTCCTACGAGCAGTACTTC.

The chain links TRBV30 to TRBJ2-7, with TRBD2 identical over 7 bases. The V segment lost 0 bases and the J segment 2 bases; nucleotides outside the gene matches: 4. The CDR3 loop spans 14 amino acids. Germline V gene lookup returns CDR1 GTSNPN and CDR2 SVGIG (reference sequence). CDR3 nucleotides: TGTGCCTGGAGTGTATACAGCGGGACCTACGAGCAGTACTTC. This codes for CAWSVYSGTYEQYF.